This T cell receptor beta chain was documented in a study of T-cell reconstitution after alpha-beta-depleted transplantation in children. V shed 5 bases and J 2 bases; nucleotides not matched to a gene: 8. There are 15 residues in the CDR3. CDR1 MNHEY and CDR2 SMNVEV come from the germline V gene (reference sequence). Unique molecular identifiers tagged the TCRbeta library. Via MiXCR, TCRdb re-called the PCR reads, giving one row per CDR3 protein. The table has 600,000 to 700,000 distinct CDR3 sequences, around 17% seen once. This clonotype occurred a few times. The V gene is TRBV27, the J gene TRBJ2-7; 8 positions agree with TRBD1. The TCR was taken from a human donor who donated a stem cell graft to a child with acute myeloid leukemia. The starting material was PBMCs from the stem cell graft donor, obtained from the stem cell graft. This CDR3 reads CASSPRDRSTYEQYF. In DNA, the CDR3 is TGTGCCAGCAGTCCCCGGGACAGGTCCACCTACGAGCAGTACTTC.